One T cell receptor (beta chain) is described in this entry. As yet, its antigen is unknown. Genomic DNA served as template for TCR beta VDJ and CDR3 profiling. TCRdb ran MiXCR on the reads and lists one entry per CDR3 protein. The sample lists approximately 300,000 distinct CDR3 sequences; approximately 57% were seen once. These data originate in a study of CD8+CD57+ T cells in acquired aplastic anemia. General study points: The number of CD8+ CDR3 sequences shared by patients and controls was roughly 31.

CD8+CD57+ cell expansion, shown by flow cytometry, had occurred in the patients selected for sequencing. Germline CDR1 DFQATT, CDR2 SNEGSKA (reference sequence). Trimming cost V 5 bases and J 1 base, with 20 bases left between them. There are 17 residues in the CDR3. This clonotype was obtained from a human donor with aplastic anemia. V usage is TRBV20-1 and J usage is TRBJ1-4; D is possibly TRBD1 (5 bases). Material: sorted CD4+, CD8+, or CD8+CD57+ T cells (not recorded which) from PBMCs. The CDR3 here is CSALRTSGAETNEKLFF. The DNA for the CDR3 is TGCAGTGCTTTGAGGACTAGCGGGGCAGAAACTAATGAAAAACTGTTTTTT.